This T cell receptor (beta chain) was captured by sequencing in a study of shared clonotypes between healthy human individuals. Study-wide results and limits: Sorted-subset sequencing, rarefaction showed, was incomplete despite large depth. The authors sampled blood alone, and tissue repertoires likely differ. Represented diversity, genetic and exposure-history alike, was limited by few donors. Roughly 4.7% was the fraction of naive CD4 clonotypes found shared across several donors.

For this clone: Antigen specificity is unknown.

Assay: immunoSEQ multiplex PCR; the TCRdb copy retains only in-frame clones and omits some. The sample lists around 2.1 million clones; about 93% were seen once. Naive CD8 cells comprised CD45RO-negative, CCR7-positively selected cells, excluding terminally differentiated effector memory CD45RA+ cells. This TCR came from a man between 18 and 35 years old in good health. Some clones in this sample may be carry-over from other donors' samples. Sequencing was done on a sample of naive CD8+ T cells from PBMCs.

The CDR3 bases are TGTGCCTGGAGTGCCGGGACAGGTTGGTTCCGTGAGCAGTACTTC. The encoded protein is CAWSAGTGWFREQYF. J is TRBJ2-7 and V is TRBV30; 8 bases match TRBD1. CDR3 length: 15 amino acids. V lost 1 base, J lost 7 bases, and 12 bases stayed unmatched. The germline V gene encodes CDR1 GTSNPN and CDR2 SVGIG (reference sequence). The full variable domain, in which reference TRBV30 and TRBJ2-7 provide the parts outside the CDR3, is SQTIHQWPATLVQPVGSPLSLECTVEGTSNPNLYWYRQAAGRGLQLLFYSVGIGQISSEVPQNLSASRPQDRQFILSSKKLLLSDSGFYLCAWSAGTGWFREQYFGPGTRLTVT.